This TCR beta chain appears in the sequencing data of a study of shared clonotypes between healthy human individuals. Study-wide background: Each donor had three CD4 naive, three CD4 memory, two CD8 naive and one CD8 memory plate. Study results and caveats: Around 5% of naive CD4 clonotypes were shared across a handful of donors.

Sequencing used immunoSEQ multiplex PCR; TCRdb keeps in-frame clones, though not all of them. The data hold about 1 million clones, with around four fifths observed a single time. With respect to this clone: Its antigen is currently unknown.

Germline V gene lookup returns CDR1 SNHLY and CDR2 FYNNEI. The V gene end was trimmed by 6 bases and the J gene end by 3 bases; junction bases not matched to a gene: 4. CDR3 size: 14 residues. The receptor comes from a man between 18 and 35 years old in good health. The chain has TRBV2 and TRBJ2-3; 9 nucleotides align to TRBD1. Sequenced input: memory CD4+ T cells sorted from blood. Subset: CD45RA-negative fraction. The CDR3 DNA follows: TGTGCCAGCAGCAACAGGGGGCAGACAGATACGCAGTATTTT. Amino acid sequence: CASSNRGQTDTQYF.